The rows below give T cell receptor beta chains drawn from one sample of a study of T cells in Graves' hyperthyroidism and ophthalmopathy. Via MiXCR, TCRdb re-called the multiplex PCR reads, giving one row per CDR3 protein. The data hold under 200,000 distinct CDR3 sequences, with 9.4% observed a single time. The specimen sequenced was blood. The receptors here all came from a woman aged 18-29 years with Graves' hyperthyroidism that later progressed to Graves' ophthalmopathy. Each CDR3 is given without its conserved first and last residue. The order of the fields is J gene, V gene, CDR3 protein.

J: TRBJ2-1
V: TRBV12-3/TRBV12-4
CDR3: ASSFNRLAGVSEQF

J: TRBJ2-7
V: TRBV3-1
CDR3: ASSHIAGGFYEQY

J: TRBJ1-6
V: TRBV19
CDR3: ASSIQTGTVSPPLH

J: TRBJ2-3
V: TRBV20-1
CDR3: SASALDGGYTDTQY

J: TRBJ1-5
V: TRBV6-2/TRBV6-3
CDR3: ASSYMGTGQPQH

J: TRBJ2-7
V: TRBV5-6
CDR3: ASSLGQLLSYEQY

J: TRBJ1-5
V: TRBV4-1
CDR3: ASSQDMKGRDQPQH

J: TRBJ2-3
V: TRBV20-1
CDR3: SARDGLYTDTQY

J: TRBJ2-5
V: TRBV6-1
CDR3: ASSRNPTGGETQY

J: TRBJ1-2
V: TRBV29-1
CDR3: SVPGQAYGYT

J: TRBJ2-7
V: TRBV20-1
CDR3: SARDLSGYYEQY